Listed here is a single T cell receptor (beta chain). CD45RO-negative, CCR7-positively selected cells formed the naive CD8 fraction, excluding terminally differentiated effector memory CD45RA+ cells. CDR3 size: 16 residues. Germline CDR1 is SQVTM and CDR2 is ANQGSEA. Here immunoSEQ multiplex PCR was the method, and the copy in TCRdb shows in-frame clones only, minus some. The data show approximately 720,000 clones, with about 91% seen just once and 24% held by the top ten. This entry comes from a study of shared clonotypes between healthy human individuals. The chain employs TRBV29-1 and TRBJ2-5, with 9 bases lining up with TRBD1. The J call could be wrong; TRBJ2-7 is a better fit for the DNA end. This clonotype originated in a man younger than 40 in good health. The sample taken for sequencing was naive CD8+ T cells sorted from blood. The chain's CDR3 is CSVEETNRGLPYEQYF. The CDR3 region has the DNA TGCAGCGTTGAAGAAACGAACAGGGGGCTGCCCTACGAGCAGTACTTC.